These T cell receptor beta chains were read from a single sample in a study of vaccination and CD4 T cells after COVID-19. TCRdb redid the calling of the PCR reads with MiXCR, one entry per CDR3 protein. The sample shows roughly 13,000 distinct CDR3 sequences, about 64% of them seen only once. These TCRs are of unknown antigen specificity. Input material: CD4+ T cells from blood, cultured in vitro. All receptors come from a human donor who had recovered from COVID-19. Each CDR3 is given with its conserved first and last residue. D genes are given only for firm matches. Expanded clones get a size class; other rows say once, few or many, or leave the size out.

j_call clone_size cdr3_length v_call d_call cdr3_aa cdr3_nt
TRBJ1-1 . 13 TRBV7-2 TRBD1 CASSQQGAAEAFF TGTGCCAGCAGCCAACAGGGGGCGGCTGAAGCTTTCTTT
TRBJ2-3 . 17 TRBV11-3 TRBD1 CASSLGRFGTDSDTQYF TGTGCCAGCAGCTTAGGCCGGTTCGGGACAGATTCAGATACGCAGTATTTT
TRBJ1-2 . 17 TRBV7-9 TRBD1 CASSFWGQVREGNGYTF TGTGCCAGCAGCTTCTGGGGACAGGTCAGGGAAGGGAATGGCTACACCTTC
TRBJ2-1 . 14 TRBV30 TRBD2 CACGGGLAVNEQFF TGTGCCTGCGGCGGGGGACTGGCAGTCAATGAGCAGTTCTTC
TRBJ2-2 . 15 TRBV4-1 TRBD1 CASSPRTGPTGELFF TGCGCCAGCAGCCCCCGGACAGGCCCCACCGGGGAGCTGTTTTTT
TRBJ2-7 . 12 TRBV7-9 . CASSLGEGKQYF TGTGCCAGCAGCTTAGGTGAGGGAAAGCAGTACTTC
TRBJ1-1 . 15 TRBV7-9 . CASSLGSSPGTEAFF TGTGCCAGCAGCTTAGGGTCTTCTCCTGGCACTGAAGCTTTCTTT
TRBJ1-2 . 15 TRBV5-4 TRBD1 CASSLEGDRGGGYTF TGTGCCAGCAGCTTGGAAGGGGACAGGGGGGGAGGCTACACCTTC
TRBJ2-5 few 15 TRBV6-2/TRBV6-3 . CASSYSGTTIETQYF TGTGCCAGCAGTTACTCCGGGACGACCATCGAGACCCAGTACTTC
TRBJ1-6 . 14 TRBV30 TRBD1 CAWSPGTVGSPLHF TGTGCCTGGAGTCCCGGGACAGTGGGCTCACCCCTCCACTTT
TRBJ2-5 once 14 TRBV6-2/TRBV6-3 . CASSLGWTEEAQYF TGTGCCAGCAGTTTAGGCTGGACGGAAGAGGCCCAGTACTTC
TRBJ2-2 few 15 TRBV10-3 TRBD1 CAISVGQGGSGELFF TGTGCCATCAGTGTGGGACAGGGTGGCTCCGGGGAGCTGTTTTTT
TRBJ1-2 . 13 TRBV24-1 . CATSDLVGNGYTF TGTGCCACCAGTGATTTGGTTGGAAATGGCTACACCTTC
TRBJ2-7 . 14 TRBV18 TRBD1 CASSPDRLAYEQYF TGTGCCAGCTCACCGGACAGGCTGGCCTACGAGCAGTACTTC
TRBJ1-6 few 20 TRBV20-1 . CSARLLQGMRSSSYNSPLHF TGCAGTGCTAGACTTTTACAGGGAATGCGATCTTCCTCTTATAATTCACCCCTCCACTTT
TRBJ2-3 . 14 TRBV29-1 . CSVVRGAVTDTQYF TGCAGCGTTGTCCGGGGCGCAGTGACAGATACGCAGTATTTT
TRBJ2-6 . 16 TRBV10-3 TRBD1 CAISPGQASGANVLTF TGTGCCATCAGTCCGGGACAGGCCTCTGGGGCCAACGTCCTGACTTTC
TRBJ2-6 . 16 TRBV20-1 TRBD2 CSASGLEASGANVLTF TGCAGTGCTTCGGGACTAGAAGCGTCTGGGGCCAACGTCCTGACTTTC
TRBJ1-1 . 15 TRBV7-8 TRBD1 CASSLVGQGSTEAFF TGTGCCAGCAGCTTAGTGGGACAGGGGTCCACTGAAGCTTTCTTT
TRBJ1-4 . 14 TRBV15 . CATSRSAGHEKLFF TGTGCCACCAGCAGGTCCGCGGGGCATGAAAAACTGTTTTTT
TRBJ2-5 few 12 TRBV6-5 . CASSWTGETQYF TGTGCCAGCAGTTGGACGGGGGAGACCCAGTACTTC
TRBJ2-5 . 15 TRBV24-1 . CATSDPGGPRETQYF TGTGCCACCAGTGACCCTGGAGGGCCGCGGGAGACCCAGTACTTC
TRBJ1-2 . 12 TRBV15 . CATGEGNYGYTF TGTGCCACGGGGGAAGGGAACTATGGCTACACCTTC
TRBJ2-3 . 17 TRBV4-1 . CASSTLGRQGITDTQYF TGCGCCAGCAGCACCTTAGGGAGACAAGGCATCACAGATACGCAGTATTTT
TRBJ2-5 . 14 TRBV6-1 . CASSGQTSQETQYF TGTGCCAGCAGTGGGCAGACCTCTCAAGAGACCCAGTACTTC
TRBJ2-1 . 14 TRBV11-2 . CASSFLRSYNEQFF TGTGCCAGCAGCTTTTTACGGTCCTACAATGAGCAGTTCTTC
TRBJ1-2 . 14 TRBV5-4 . CASSLDTGTYGYTF TGTGCCAGCAGCTTGGACACCGGGACCTATGGCTACACCTTC
TRBJ2-5 . 15 TRBV28 TRBD2 CASSLTSGPVRAQYF TGTGCCAGCAGTTTAACTAGCGGGCCGGTGAGGGCCCAGTACTTC
TRBJ2-3 . 18 TRBV19 TRBD2 CASSIESGLAGSTDTQYF TGTGCCAGTAGTATAGAAAGCGGACTAGCGGGGAGCACAGATACGCAGTATTTT
TRBJ1-1 . 14 TRBV20-1 . CSAARGSLNTEAFF TGCAGTGCCGCTAGGGGCAGCCTGAACACTGAAGCTTTCTTT
TRBJ1-1 . 15 TRBV7-2 . CASSLSAGSNTEAFF TGTGCCAGCAGCTTAAGTGCAGGATCGAACACTGAAGCTTTCTTT
TRBJ2-3 . 11 TRBV6-2/TRBV6-3 . CASKDEDTQYF TGTGCCAGCAAAGATGAGGATACGCAGTATTTT
TRBJ1-5 few 16 TRBV19 TRBD1 CASIQRPGGSNQPQHF TGTGCCAGTATCCAACGACCAGGGGGTAGCAATCAGCCCCAGCATTTT
TRBJ2-7 once 14 TRBV15 . CATSGRLGSYEQYF TGTGCCACCAGCGGGCGACTAGGCTCCTACGAGCAGTACTTC
TRBJ1-2 . 14 TRBV30 . CAWSPRGVWYGYTF TGTGCCTGGAGTCCCAGGGGAGTTTGGTATGGCTACACCTTC
TRBJ1-2 . 14 TRBV6-2/TRBV6-3 TRBD1 CASRTGQGNYGYTF TGTGCCAGCAGAACCGGACAGGGAAACTATGGCTACACCTTC
TRBJ1-1 few 18 TRBV21-1 . CASSYLRDRGRGDTEAFF TGTGCCAGCAGCTACCTCCGGGACAGAGGGCGAGGGGACACTGAAGCTTTCTTT
TRBJ1-3 once 14 TRBV20-1 TRBD1 CSAGDRANGNTIYF TGCAGTGCAGGGGACAGGGCGAATGGAAACACCATATATTTT
TRBJ2-2 . 17 TRBV28 . CASSFLMWDTTTGELFF TGTGCCAGCAGTTTTCTGATGTGGGACACTACCACCGGGGAGCTGTTTTTT
TRBJ2-5 once 14 TRBV5-1 TRBD1 CASSSTGGEETQYF TGCGCCAGCAGCTCTACAGGGGGCGAAGAGACCCAGTACTTC
TRBJ2-7 . 13 TRBV20-1 . CSAFDGGSYEQYF TGCAGTGCTTTCGACGGGGGCTCCTACGAGCAGTACTTC
TRBJ2-1 . 11 TRBV12-5 . CASGLAREQFF TGTGCTAGTGGCCTTGCCCGTGAGCAGTTCTTC
TRBJ1-3 medium-sized 13 TRBV7-6 . CASSEGAGNTIYF TGTGCCAGCAGTGAAGGGGCAGGAAACACCATATATTTT
TRBJ1-1 . 11 TRBV20-1 . CSASDNTEAFF TGCAGTGCTAGTGATAACACTGAAGCTTTCTTT
TRBJ2-2 . 15 TRBV2 TRBD1 CASLAGTGHTGELFF TGTGCCAGCTTAGCCGGGACAGGGCACACCGGGGAGCTGTTTTTT
TRBJ2-2 . 14 TRBV2 TRBD2 CARGGTVNTGELFF TGTGCCAGGGGGGGGACGGTCAACACCGGGGAGCTGTTTTTT
TRBJ1-5 . 14 TRBV7-9 TRBD1 CASSGGQGSQPQHF TGTGCCAGCAGCGGGGGACAGGGAAGTCAGCCCCAGCATTTT
TRBJ2-5 . 15 TRBV20-1 TRBD2 CSASSPSGSTKTQYF TGCAGTGCTAGTAGTCCTAGCGGGAGTACGAAGACCCAGTACTTC
TRBJ1-4 . 12 TRBV27 . CATRGANEKLSF TGTGCCACCCGGGGGGCTAATGAAAAACTGTCTTTT
TRBJ1-2 . 17 TRBV6-1 TRBD1 CASSERQGVFETRGYTF TGTGCCAGCAGTGAGAGACAGGGGGTCTTTGAAACTCGTGGCTACACCTTC
TRBJ1-1 . 13 TRBV12-3/TRBV12-4 . CASSLGPRIRAFF TGTGCCAGCAGCCTGGGACCAAGGATAAGGGCTTTCTTT
TRBJ1-5 . 15 TRBV27 TRBD1 CASSLRGFSNQPQHF TGTGCCAGCAGCCTCAGGGGGTTTAGCAATCAGCCCCAGCATTTT
TRBJ2-5 . 15 TRBV7-2 TRBD2 CASSPTSGIWETQYF TGTGCCAGCAGCCCGACTAGCGGGATTTGGGAGACCCAGTACTTC
TRBJ2-2 . 14 TRBV19 TRBD1 CASRDRGVTGELFF TGTGCCAGTAGGGACAGGGGGGTGACCGGGGAGCTGTTTTTT
TRBJ2-2 large 15 TRBV20-1 TRBD2 CSARDRPGGPGELFF TGCAGTGCTAGAGATCGGCCGGGAGGGCCCGGGGAGCTGTTTTTT
TRBJ1-1 once 13 TRBV6-1 . CASNRGKNTEAFF TGTGCCAGCAACCGTGGGAAGAACACTGAAGCTTTCTTT
TRBJ2-1 . 15 TRBV19 TRBD1 CASTAGTGPYNEQFF TGTGCCAGTACAGCCGGGACAGGGCCCTACAATGAGCAGTTCTTC
TRBJ1-1 . 16 TRBV20-1 TRBD1 CSASPTQGAGDTEAFF TGCAGTGCTAGTCCCACCCAGGGGGCCGGGGACACTGAAGCTTTCTTT
TRBJ1-1 few 13 TRBV5-1 TRBD1 CASSLDGQAEAFF TGCGCCAGCAGCTTGGATGGACAGGCTGAAGCTTTCTTT